This T cell receptor beta chain emerged from a study of CD8+CD57+ T cells in acquired aplastic anemia. Study at large: DNA per sorted CD4+ or CD8+ sample ranged about 0.18 to 30 ug, averaging roughly 3.2 ug. Healthy donors had, on average, about 10.8 million reads for their CD4+ cells.

The CDR3 has 13 amino acids. The V gene's germline CDR1 is SGHTA and CDR2 FQGTGA. The ends were cut back, 5 bases at V and 4 bases at J, with 11 bases in the middle. Overall study findings and caveats: Sharing between patients and controls was observed for around 27 CD8+ CDR3 sequences. In CD8+ cells, Simpson's diversity showed no significant difference between patients and controls.

The use of genomic DNA as template underpinned the TCR beta VDJ and CDR3 profiling. Using its own MiXCR run on the reads, TCRdb lists one record per CDR3 protein. Altogether a few hundred thousand distinct CDR3 sequences are present, about 59% being singletons, with the ten largest covering 25% to 35%. A remark on this clonotype: Antigen: not known.

The sample taken for sequencing was sorted CD4+, CD8+, or CD8+CD57+ T cells (not recorded which) from PBMCs. This chain uses TRBV7-3 with TRBJ1-1, with no clear D. The clonotype originates from a human donor in good health. CDR3 region: CASSQAASTEAFF. CDR3 nucleotide sequence: TGTGCCAGCAGCCAAGCGGCAAGCACTGAAGCTTTCTTT.